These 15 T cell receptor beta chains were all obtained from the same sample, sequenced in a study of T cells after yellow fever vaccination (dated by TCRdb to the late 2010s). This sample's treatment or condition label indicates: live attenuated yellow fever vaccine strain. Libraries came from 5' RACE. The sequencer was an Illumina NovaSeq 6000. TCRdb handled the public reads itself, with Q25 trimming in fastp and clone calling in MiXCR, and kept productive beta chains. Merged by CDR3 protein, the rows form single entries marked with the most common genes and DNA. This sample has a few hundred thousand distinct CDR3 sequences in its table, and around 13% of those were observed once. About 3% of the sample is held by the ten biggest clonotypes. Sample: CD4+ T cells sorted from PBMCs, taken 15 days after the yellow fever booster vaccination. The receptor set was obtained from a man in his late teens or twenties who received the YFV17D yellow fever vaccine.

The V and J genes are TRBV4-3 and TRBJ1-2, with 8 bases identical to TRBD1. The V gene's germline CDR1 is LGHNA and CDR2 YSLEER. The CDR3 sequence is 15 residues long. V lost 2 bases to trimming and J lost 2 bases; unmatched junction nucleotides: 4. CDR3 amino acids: CASSQWTGSNYGYTF. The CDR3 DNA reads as TGCGCCAGCAGCCAATGGACAGGGTCCAACTATGGCTACACCTTC.

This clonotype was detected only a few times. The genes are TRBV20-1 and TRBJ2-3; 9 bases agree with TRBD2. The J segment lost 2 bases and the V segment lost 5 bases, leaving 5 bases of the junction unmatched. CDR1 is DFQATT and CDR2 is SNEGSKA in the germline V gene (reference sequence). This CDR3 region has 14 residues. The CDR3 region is CSAGRGGDTDTQYF. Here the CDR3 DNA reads TGCAGTGCTGGGCGGGGGGGAGACACAGATACGCAGTATTTT.

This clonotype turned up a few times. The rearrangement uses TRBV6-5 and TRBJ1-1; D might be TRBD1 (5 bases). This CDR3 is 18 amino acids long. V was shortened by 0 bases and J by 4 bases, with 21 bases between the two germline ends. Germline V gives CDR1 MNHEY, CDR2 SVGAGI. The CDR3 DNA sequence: TGTGCCAGCAGTTACTCGATGGCCCCGGGACTAAGGGGCACTGAAGCTTTCTTT. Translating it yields CASSYSMAPGLRGTEAFF.

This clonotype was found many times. The CDR3 sequence is CAVAFTGTGETQYF. The CDR3 DNA reads as TGTGCAGTGGCGTTCACCGGCACTGGGGAGACCCAGTACTTC. V gene TRBV2 combines with J gene TRBJ2-5; D uncertain. The germline V gene encodes CDR1 SNHLY and CDR2 FYNNEI. The CDR3 consists of 14 residues.

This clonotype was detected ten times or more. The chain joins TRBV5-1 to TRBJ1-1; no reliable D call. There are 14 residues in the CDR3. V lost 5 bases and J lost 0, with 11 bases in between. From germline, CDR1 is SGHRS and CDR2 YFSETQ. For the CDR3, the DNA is TGCGCCAGCAGTGTGCAGGTAATGAACACTGAAGCTTTCTTT. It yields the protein CASSVQVMNTEAFF.

This chain's CDR3 is CASSLDPGGAWEQYV. DNA of the CDR3: TGTGCCAGCAGCTTAGATCCCGGGGGGGCCTGGGAGCAGTACGTC. V and J are TRBV7-2 and TRBJ2-7; 8 nucleotides agree with TRBD2. Germline values: CDR1 SGHTA, CDR2 FQGNSA. The trim removed 1 base at V and 7 bases at J, leaving 9 bases unmatched. This CDR3 spans 15 amino acids.

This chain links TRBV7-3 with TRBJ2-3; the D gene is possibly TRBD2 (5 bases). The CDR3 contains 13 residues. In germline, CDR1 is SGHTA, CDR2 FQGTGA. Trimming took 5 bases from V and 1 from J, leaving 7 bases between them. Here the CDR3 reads CASSDYGTDTQYF. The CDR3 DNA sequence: TGTGCCAGCAGCGACTATGGCACAGATACGCAGTATTTT.

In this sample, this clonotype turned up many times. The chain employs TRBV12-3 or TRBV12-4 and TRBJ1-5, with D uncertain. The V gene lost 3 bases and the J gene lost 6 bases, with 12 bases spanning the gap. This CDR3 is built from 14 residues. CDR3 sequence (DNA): TGTGCCAGCAGTTTGGAGACACCGGTTCAGCCCCAGCATTTT. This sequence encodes CASSLETPVQPQHF.

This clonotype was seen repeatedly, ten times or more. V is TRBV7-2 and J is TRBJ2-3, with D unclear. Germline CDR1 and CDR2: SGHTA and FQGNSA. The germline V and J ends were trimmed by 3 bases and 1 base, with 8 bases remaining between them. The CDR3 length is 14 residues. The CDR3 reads CASSLVTRTDTQYF. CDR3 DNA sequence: TGTGCCAGCAGCTTGGTCACCCGCACAGATACGCAGTATTTT.

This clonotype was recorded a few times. The CDR3: CASVTKYISGAVGYEQYF. CDR3 nucleotides: TGTGCCAGCGTAACGAAATATATTTCGGGGGCCGTCGGCTACGAGCAGTACTTC. This chain links TRBV6-1 with TRBJ2-7; D possibly matches TRBD1 or TRBD2 (6 bases each). The CDR3 totals 18 residues. Germline CDR1 reads MNHNS; CDR2 reads SASEGT. Trimming removed 8 bases at V and 3 bases at J, with 29 bases between.

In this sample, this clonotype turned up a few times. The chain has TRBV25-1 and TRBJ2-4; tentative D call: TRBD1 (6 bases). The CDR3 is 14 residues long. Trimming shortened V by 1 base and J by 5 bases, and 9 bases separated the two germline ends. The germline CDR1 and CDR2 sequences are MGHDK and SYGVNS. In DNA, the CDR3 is TGTGCCAGCAGTGAATCAGGGGCGGAAAACATTCAGTACTTC. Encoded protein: CASSESGAENIQYF. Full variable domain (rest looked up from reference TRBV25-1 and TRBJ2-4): EADIYQTPRYLVIGTGKKITLECSQTMGHDKMYWYQQDPGMELHLIHYSYGVNSTEKGDLSSESTVSRIRTEHFPLTLESARPSHTSQYLCASSESGAENIQYFGAGTRLSVL.

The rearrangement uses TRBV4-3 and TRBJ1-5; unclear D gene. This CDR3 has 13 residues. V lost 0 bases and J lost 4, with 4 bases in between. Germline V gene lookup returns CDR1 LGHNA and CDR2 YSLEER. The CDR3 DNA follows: TGCGCCAGCAGCCAAGACAAGAATCAGCCCCAGCATTTT. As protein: CASSQDKNQPQHF.

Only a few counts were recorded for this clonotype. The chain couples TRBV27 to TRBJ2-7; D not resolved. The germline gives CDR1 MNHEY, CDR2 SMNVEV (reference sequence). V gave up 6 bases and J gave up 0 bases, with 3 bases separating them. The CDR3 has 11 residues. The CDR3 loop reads CASRSSYEQYV. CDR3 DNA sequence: TGTGCCAGCAGGAGCTCCTACGAGCAGTACGTC.

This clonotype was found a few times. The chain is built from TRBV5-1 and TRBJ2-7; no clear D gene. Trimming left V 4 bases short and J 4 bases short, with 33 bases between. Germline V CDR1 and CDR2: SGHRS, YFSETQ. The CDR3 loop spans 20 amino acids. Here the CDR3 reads CASSHGRRPLGLGSLYEQYF. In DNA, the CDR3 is TGCGCCAGCAGCCATGGTCGACGTCCGCTTGGTTTGGGTAGTTTGTACGAGCAGTACTTC.

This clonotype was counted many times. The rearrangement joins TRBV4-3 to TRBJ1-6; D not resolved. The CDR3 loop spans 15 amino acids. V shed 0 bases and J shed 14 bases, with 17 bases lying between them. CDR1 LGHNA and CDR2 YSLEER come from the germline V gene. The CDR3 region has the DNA TGCGCCAGCAGCCAAGATACGGGCTCCGAGCTTTCCCTCCACTTT. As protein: CASSQDTGSELSLHF.